Reported below is one TCR beta chain. A junction boundary mismatches the germline segment, possibly from a read error. Measured with immunoSEQ multiplex PCR; TCRdb has only the in-frame clones, and not every one. The data show about 460,000 clones, 70% to 90% seen once. CDR3 length: 13 residues. Germline assignment: CDR1 SNHLY and CDR2 FYNNEI. The source of the sample is a study of blood T cell repertoires in COVID-19. The sequence was collected from a woman aged 60-70 years who had recovered from COVID-19. The sample consisted of PBMCs or T cells enriched from blood (not recorded which). V gene TRBV2 combines with J gene TRBJ2-7; a weak D match, TRBD2 (7 bases). The DNA of the CDR3 is TGTGCCAGCACTGAAGGGGGGGCCTACGAGCAGTACTTC. Its protein product is CASTEGGAYEQYF.